The rows below give T cell receptor beta chains drawn from one sample of a study of OX40 agonist ivuxolimab in advanced cancers. Here immunoSEQ multiplex PCR was the method, and the copy in TCRdb shows in-frame clones only, minus some. The sample gives around 50,000 clones, about 90% of which show up once; roughly 8.1% is in the top ten. The sample in question was CD4+ or CD8+ T cells sorted from blood, obtained in a trial of the OX40 agonist ivuxolimab. The receptor set was obtained from an adult with an advanced solid tumor such as melanoma, head and neck, liver or kidney cancer. Both conserved end residues are part of each CDR3. The order of the fields is CDR3 protein, V gene, J gene.

CDR3 protein: CASSPREGNTGELFF
V gene: TRBV7-9
J gene: TRBJ2-2

CDR3 protein: CASSGGRPPHEQYF
V gene: TRBV6-1
J gene: TRBJ2-7

CDR3 protein: CASSLQTGDQPQHF
V gene: TRBV7-2
J gene: TRBJ1-5

CDR3 protein: CAWSVLSPSGEQFF
V gene: TRBV30
J gene: TRBJ2-1

CDR3 protein: CASSIGGTGSNQPQHF
V gene: TRBV19
J gene: TRBJ1-5

CDR3 protein: CASSLAWTAIGGELFF
V gene: TRBV5-1
J gene: TRBJ2-2

CDR3 protein: CASSSLAGGSYNEQFF
V gene: TRBV5-1
J gene: TRBJ2-1

CDR3 protein: CATSRYYSGPYEQYF
V gene: TRBV15
J gene: TRBJ2-7

CDR3 protein: CSGIGTGNEKLFF
V gene: TRBV29-1
J gene: TRBJ1-4

CDR3 protein: CAWSFMNTEAFF
V gene: TRBV30
J gene: TRBJ1-1

CDR3 protein: CASSYSKAGETQYF
V gene: TRBV6-5
J gene: TRBJ2-5

CDR3 protein: CASSFLFQPQHF
V gene: TRBV6-5
J gene: TRBJ1-5

CDR3 protein: CASSPGTGFRLTNEKLFF
V gene: TRBV18
J gene: TRBJ1-4

CDR3 protein: CASSPSQARNQPQHF
V gene: TRBV4-1
J gene: TRBJ1-5

CDR3 protein: CASSYSPGAYYEQYF
V gene: TRBV6-5
J gene: TRBJ2-7

CDR3 protein: CASKGGGQPQHF
V gene: TRBV2
J gene: TRBJ1-5

CDR3 protein: CASSLRDRGASNYGYTF
V gene: TRBV7-2
J gene: TRBJ1-2

CDR3 protein: CASSHPGQGARYEQYF
V gene: TRBV23-1
J gene: TRBJ2-7

CDR3 protein: CASIPSGSTYEQYF
V gene: TRBV28
J gene: TRBJ2-7

CDR3 protein: CSALRGETQYF
V gene: TRBV20-1
J gene: TRBJ2-5

CDR3 protein: CASIGGGVGNEQFF
V gene: TRBV28
J gene: TRBJ2-1

CDR3 protein: CAITEPTQGRGDTQYF
V gene: TRBV10-3
J gene: TRBJ2-3

CDR3 protein: CASSKGQLYEQYF
V gene: TRBV19
J gene: TRBJ2-7

CDR3 protein: CSVVDNSSGNTIYF
V gene: TRBV29-1
J gene: TRBJ1-3

CDR3 protein: CASGTGVDEQYF
V gene: TRBV19
J gene: TRBJ2-7

CDR3 protein: CASSLAGTSGSDEQFF
V gene: TRBV18
J gene: TRBJ2-1

CDR3 protein: CAWSADPETQYF
V gene: TRBV30
J gene: TRBJ2-5

CDR3 protein: CASSLMAIGTTGTRDEKLFF
V gene: TRBV5-1
J gene: TRBJ1-4

CDR3 protein: CASSSPARVRVGELFF
V gene: TRBV27
J gene: TRBJ2-2

CDR3 protein: CACQGGTGRTFNQYEQYF
V gene: TRBV30
J gene: -

CDR3 protein: CASSRGQGRDGYTF
V gene: TRBV28
J gene: TRBJ1-2

CDR3 protein: CASSVSLATQETQYF
V gene: TRBV9
J gene: TRBJ2-5

CDR3 protein: CASSDSSQTQYF
V gene: TRBV6-1
J gene: TRBJ2-5

CDR3 protein: CASSPGLAGETQYF
V gene: TRBV7-2
J gene: TRBJ2-5

CDR3 protein: CASSFQTGGAHTQYF
V gene: TRBV28
J gene: TRBJ2-3

CDR3 protein: CAISVTGQETQYF
V gene: TRBV10-3
J gene: TRBJ2-5

CDR3 protein: CASTQGGTPDTEAFF
V gene: TRBV27
J gene: TRBJ1-1

CDR3 protein: CASSPAQTDLSEQYF
V gene: TRBV18
J gene: TRBJ2-7

CDR3 protein: CANSPPTGLNTEAFF
V gene: TRBV18
J gene: TRBJ1-1

CDR3 protein: CASSPQSNSYEQYF
V gene: TRBV11-2
J gene: TRBJ2-7

CDR3 protein: CASSRLAGARYNEQFF
V gene: TRBV7-2
J gene: TRBJ2-1

CDR3 protein: CAWSPLNYEQYF
V gene: TRBV30
J gene: TRBJ2-7

CDR3 protein: CASSWGTSGSYNEQFF
V gene: TRBV5-4
J gene: TRBJ2-1

CDR3 protein: CASSPDRFRETQYF
V gene: TRBV27
J gene: TRBJ2-5

CDR3 protein: CATSRDQTGETQYF
V gene: TRBV15
J gene: TRBJ2-5

CDR3 protein: CASSQGQLDSEQYF
V gene: TRBV5-1
J gene: TRBJ2-7

CDR3 protein: CAWDRLRTQYF
V gene: TRBV30
J gene: TRBJ2-5

CDR3 protein: CASSPVGIETQYF
V gene: TRBV11-2
J gene: TRBJ2-5

CDR3 protein: CASSWASNQPQHF
V gene: TRBV18
J gene: TRBJ1-5

CDR3 protein: CASSFVPNQPQHF
V gene: TRBV7-2
J gene: TRBJ1-5

CDR3 protein: CASSSGGEETQYF
V gene: TRBV6-1
J gene: TRBJ2-5

CDR3 protein: CASSLVDRVDSGNTIYF
V gene: TRBV27
J gene: TRBJ1-3

CDR3 protein: CASRPTAPRGSTQYF
V gene: TRBV6-5
J gene: TRBJ2-3

CDR3 protein: CASSLIGWGGNPPGGSYNEQFF
V gene: TRBV7-3
J gene: TRBJ2-1

CDR3 protein: CASSLVPGPENEQYF
V gene: TRBV5-8
J gene: TRBJ2-7

CDR3 protein: CASSLTSGTAETQYF
V gene: TRBV7-3
J gene: TRBJ2-5